The rows below give T cell receptor beta chains drawn from one sample of a study of blood T cells in healthy people across ages. TCRdb called the 5' RACE reads again in MiXCR, with one record for every CDR3 protein. The sample contains about 730,000 distinct CDR3 sequences, 43% of which appear only once. Sequenced material: blood. These TCRs come from a woman aged 55-75 years in good health. Both conserved end residues are part of each CDR3. D genes are given only for firm matches. Part of the rows lack a size; the others show once, few, many or a class for expanded clones.

j_gene,abundance,v_gene,d_gene,CDR3nt,CDR3aa
TRBJ2-3,few,TRBV4-2,TRBD2,TGTGCCAGCAGCCAAGAGCCCCAAGGGGCTAGCGGGAAGAGGGCTACGCAGTATTTT,CASSQEPQGASGKRATQYF
TRBJ2-1,few,TRBV12-3/TRBV12-4,-,TGTGCCAGCACCGACCGTGGGAGTTACAATGAGCAGTTCTTC,CASTDRGSYNEQFF
TRBJ2-5,-,TRBV2,-,TGTGCCAGCTTAGTGAGCTGGGGTTACCGAGAGACCCAGTACTTC,CASLVSWGYRETQYF
TRBJ1-4,-,TRBV29-1,-,TGCAGCGTTACGAGGGGCACTAATGAAAAACTGTTTTTT,CSVTRGTNEKLFF
TRBJ2-6,-,TRBV30,-,TGTGCCTGGAACTTTGGGGCCAACGTCCTGACTTTC,CAWNFGANVLTF
TRBJ2-3,-,TRBV30,-,TGTGCCTGGAACCACAGGGTCCTTACGCAGTATTTT,CAWNHRVLTQYF
TRBJ2-7,-,TRBV20-1,TRBD1,TGCAGTGCTAGAGATGCCAGGGGGTCAAACGAGCAGTACTTC,CSARDARGSNEQYF
TRBJ2-5,many,TRBV3-1,-,TGTGCCAGCAGCCCACGGAAAGTTTGGGAGACCCAGTACTTC,CASSPRKVWETQYF
TRBJ2-7,-,TRBV7-3,TRBD2,TGTGCCAGCAGCTCTAGCGGGGACAGCTCCTACGAGCAGTACTTC,CASSSSGDSSYEQYF
TRBJ2-1,once,TRBV7-2,TRBD2,TGTGCCAGCAGCTCCGCGGGACTAAAATACAATGAGCAGTTCTTC,CASSSAGLKYNEQFF
TRBJ1-6,-,TRBV6-1,TRBD1,TGTGCCAGCAGTGAATACTACGGGACAGCTAATTCACCCCTCCACTTT,CASSEYYGTANSPLHF
TRBJ2-5,-,TRBV29-1,-,TGCAGCGTTGTATGGAATGAAGAGACCCAGTACTTC,CSVVWNEETQYF
TRBJ1-5,few,TRBV6-2/TRBV6-3,TRBD1,TGTGCCAGCAGTCAGACAGGGGAGAATCAGCCCCAGCATTTT,CASSQTGENQPQHF
TRBJ2-5,-,TRBV15,TRBD2,TGTGCCACCAGCAGAGACGCGGGAGAGGCGGAGACCCAGTACTTC,CATSRDAGEAETQYF
TRBJ1-1,few,TRBV2,-,TGTGCCAGCAGGCAAGGTTGGGCTGACACTGAAGCTTTCTTT,CASRQGWADTEAFF
TRBJ2-1,few,TRBV5-1,TRBD2,TGCGCCAGCAGCGAGGGACTAGCGGGAGGAATCAATGAGCAGTTCTTC,CASSEGLAGGINEQFF
TRBJ2-7,-,TRBV7-9,-,TGTGCCAGCAGCTTAAGCAGGGGGGACGAGCAGTACTTC,CASSLSRGDEQYF
TRBJ2-7,-,TRBV28,TRBD1,TGTGCCAGCAGTTTGGGGACAGGGAGCGTACCCTACGAGCAGTACTTC,CASSLGTGSVPYEQYF
TRBJ2-5,-,TRBV20-1,-,TGCAGTGCTAGAAGGGACCGGGAGACCCAGTACTTC,CSARRDRETQYF
TRBJ2-2,once,TRBV9,-,TGTGCCAGCAGCGTAGCTTTAAGGGGACCCGGGGAGCTGTTTTTT,CASSVALRGPGELFF
TRBJ1-1,-,TRBV20-1,-,TGCAGTGCTCAGGGCAGGAACACTGAAGCTTTCTTT,CSAQGRNTEAFF
TRBJ2-3,-,TRBV5-1,TRBD2,TGCGCCAGCAGCAGCATCGGGGGGGATACAGATACGCAGTATTTT,CASSSIGGDTDTQYF
TRBJ2-1,few,TRBV20-1,-,TGCAGTGCTAGAGATCCTGGCGGCCGGGGCCTCGCTGAGCAGTTCTTC,CSARDPGGRGLAEQFF
TRBJ1-1,once,TRBV6-6,-,TGTGCCAGCAGCCACGGTATGAACACTGAAGCTTTCTTT,CASSHGMNTEAFF
TRBJ2-1,-,TRBV27,TRBD2,TGTGCCAGCAGTCTAGCGGGACCCTACGAGCAGTTCTTC,CASSLAGPYEQFF
TRBJ2-1,-,TRBV5-1,TRBD2,TGCGCCAGCAGCCTAAGGACTAGAGTCGATGAGCAGTTCTTC,CASSLRTRVDEQFF
TRBJ2-2,-,TRBV20-1,-,TGCAGTGCTCGTAGTGCGGGCTCCCCGAACACCGGGGAGCTGTTTTTT,CSARSAGSPNTGELFF
TRBJ2-2,-,TRBV9,-,TGTGCCAGCAGCGCAGGAAGCACCGGGGAGCTGTTTTTT,CASSAGSTGELFF
TRBJ2-5,-,TRBV20-1,TRBD2,TGCAGTGCACCTAGCGGGAGGGCCTCTAGAGAGACCCAGTACTTC,CSAPSGRASRETQYF
TRBJ2-3,-,TRBV6-2/TRBV6-3,-,TGTGCCAGCAGTTTGGAGCGGATCTGCACAGATACGCAGTATTTT,CASSLERICTDTQYF
TRBJ2-1,-,TRBV7-3,TRBD1,TGTGCCAGCAGCTTACCCGGGACAGGTGCCTACAATGAGCAGTTCTTC,CASSLPGTGAYNEQFF
TRBJ2-3,-,TRBV6-2/TRBV6-3,-,TGTGCCAGCAGTGACCGGGACACCAGGACAGATACGCAGTATTTT,CASSDRDTRTDTQYF
TRBJ2-3,-,TRBV12-3/TRBV12-4,-,TGTGCCAGCAGCCTAGGGGGGATCAGTTTAGGCACAGATACGCAGTATTTT,CASSLGGISLGTDTQYF
TRBJ2-7,many,TRBV5-1,-,TGCGCCAGCAGCTTGGAATCAGGCGCCTACGAGCAGTACTTC,CASSLESGAYEQYF
TRBJ1-2,-,TRBV10-3,TRBD1,TGTGCCATCACGAAGGACAGGGATAGCTTGTATGGCTACACCTTC,CAITKDRDSLYGYTF
TRBJ2-6,many,TRBV10-3,-,TGTGCCATCAGCGCGAGCTCTGGGGCCAACGTCCTGACTTTC,CAISASSGANVLTF
TRBJ1-6,-,TRBV20-1,TRBD1,TGCAGTGCTTGGACAGGGAGCTCCTATAATTCACCCCTCCACTTT,CSAWTGSSYNSPLHF
TRBJ2-2,-,TRBV4-1,-,TGCGCCAGCAGCCAAGGTATTTTGCTTACAGGGACCACCGGGGAGCTGTTTTTT,CASSQGILLTGTTGELFF
TRBJ2-1,few,TRBV3-1,TRBD2,TGTGCCAGCAGCCAAGACTCTAGCGGGAGGGGTGAGCAGTTCTTC,CASSQDSSGRGEQFF
TRBJ2-1,many,TRBV3-1,TRBD2,TGTGCCAGCAGCCAAAGAAGCGGGGGGCCAAATGAGCAGTTCTTC,CASSQRSGGPNEQFF